This T cell receptor beta chain stems from a study of blood T cell repertoires in COVID-19. Overall study context: Whether acute or convalescent, the COVID-19 samples came from the United States, Italy and Spain. From T cells, B-cell-depleted T cells, or PBMCs came the material, which was cDNA or gDNA.

CDR1 and CDR2 from the germline V gene are GTSNPN and SVGIG (reference sequence). V was clipped by 3 bases and J by 4 bases; unmatched bases: 9. The CDR3 totals 16 residues. Original processing methods: Estimates of nucleated cell counts were drawn from the amplification of reference gene primers. Only in-frame clones appear in the TCRdb table, and some are missing; sequencing was by immunoSEQ multiplex PCR. V and J calls and clone size are copied from that table; D and trimming were computed from the DNA. This repertoire shows approximately 180,000 clones, around nine tenths found once; its top ten account for 20% to 25%.

The rearrangement joins TRBV30 to TRBJ1-6; 7 bases fit TRBD1. Material for sequencing was peripheral blood. This clonotype was obtained from a man in his sixties with active or convalescent COVID-19. CDR3 region: CAWRALLGQYNSPLHF. CDR3 nucleotide sequence: TGTGCCTGGAGGGCACTATTGGGACAGTATAATTCACCCCTCCACTTT.